One and the same sample provided the 22 T cell receptor beta chains below, sequenced in a study of cytomegalovirus exposure and HLA in healthy donors. 60 Vbeta and 13 Jbeta primers were used in PCR. Clones were sequenced by immunoSEQ multiplex PCR, and TCRdb holds only the in-frame ones, with some missing. The sample has around 95,000 clones; roughly 80% are singletons. Sequenced sample: PBMCs. These receptors were taken from a man aged 25 to 45 in good health and CMV-seropositive.

This chain links TRBV5-1 with TRBJ1-2, with D possibly being TRBD1 (5 bases). The CDR3 is 12 amino acids. Germline CDR1 SGHRS, CDR2 YFSETQ. V lost 7 bases, J lost 1 base, and 8 bases lay in between. The CDR3 DNA reads TGCGCCAGCGCGACAGATAACTATGGCTACACCTTC. This codes for CASATDNYGYTF.

To note about this clone: At the DNA level, this CDR3 is encoded by other sequences in the same sample as well. V gene TRBV5-1 combines with J gene TRBJ1-1; 8 nucleotides match TRBD1. Germline-derived CDR1 and CDR2 are SGHRS and YFSETQ. J gave up 5 bases and V 2 bases, and 5 bases lay outside the gene matches. This CDR3 is 14 amino acids long. The CDR3 DNA is TGCGCCAGCAGCTTAGGACAGGGAGGGACTGAAGCTTTCTTT. Translated, it gives CASSLGQGGTEAFF.

This CDR3 is CASSIRTEIGSPLHF. The CDR3 DNA reads as TGTGCCAGTAGTATACGGACAGAGATTGGTTCACCCCTCCACTTT. The chain uses TRBV19 and TRBJ1-6; possible D gene TRBD1, 6 bases. Germline V CDR1 and CDR2: LNHDA, SQIVND (reference sequence). CDR3 size: 15 residues. Trimming shortened V by 2 bases and J by 9 bases, and 14 bases separated the two germline ends.

V and J are TRBV7-8 and TRBJ1-4; 11 bases are shared with TRBD1. Per germline, CDR1 SGHVS and CDR2 FQNEAQ. V lost 4 bases to trimming and J lost 6 bases; unmatched junction nucleotides: 4. CDR3 length: 15 amino acids. CDR3 in amino acids: CASSSPGQGDEKLFF. CDR3 coding DNA: TGTGCCAGCAGCTCACCGGGACAGGGGGATGAAAAACTGTTTTTT.

This clone has a handful of counts. The chain uses TRBV28 and TRBJ1-2, with 8 bases lining up with TRBD1. CDR1 and CDR2 (germline): MDHEN, SYDVKM. The CDR3 is 16 amino acids. V was clipped by 3 bases and J by 4 bases; unmatched bases: 10. CDR3 amino acids: CASSLGTGSPSYGYTF. In DNA, the CDR3 is TGTGCCAGCAGTTTGGGGACAGGTTCCCCCTCCTATGGCTACACCTTC.

This chain joins TRBV28 and TRBJ1-5; D remains unclear. V was clipped by 3 bases and J by 6 bases, with 12 bases between them. This CDR3 region has 14 residues. Germline loops: CDR1 MDHEN, CDR2 SYDVKM. The CDR3 spells CASSFVLRGQPQHF. In nucleotides, the CDR3 is TGTGCCAGCAGTTTTGTGTTGCGGGGTCAGCCCCAGCATTTT.

This clone was picked up one time. The chain is built from TRBV1 and TRBJ2-5; no check of the table's D call, TRBD2, against the DNA was made. TRBV1 is described as a pseudogene. This CDR3 is built from 15 residues. The CDR3 sequence is CTSSQDPGSGETQYF. The CDR3 DNA sequence: TGCACCAGCAGCCAAGATCCGGGGTCGGGGGAGACCCAGTACTTC.

V usage is TRBV5-1 and J usage is TRBJ2-5; a possible D gene is TRBD2 (6 bases). Germline loops: CDR1 SGHRS, CDR2 YFSETQ. This CDR3 is built from 16 residues. V was pared by 0 bases and J by 3 bases, with 15 bases between. CDR3 sequence (DNA): TGCGCCAGCAGCTTGGTTGGGGCTGGGGAGGAAGAGACCCAGTACTTC. It is translated as CASSLVGAGEEETQYF.

The chain employs TRBV6-5 and TRBJ1-4; 7 bases map to TRBD1. This CDR3 spans 15 amino acids. V lost 0 bases, J lost 7 bases, and 5 bases stayed unmatched. Germline assignment: CDR1 MNHEY and CDR2 SVGAGI. CDR3 in amino acids: CASSYSQGLGEKLFF. The CDR3 nucleotides read TGTGCCAGCAGTTACTCACAGGGGCTGGGTGAAAAACTGTTTTTT.

The rearrangement uses TRBV6-5 and TRBJ1-6, with D possibly being TRBD1 (5 bases). In germline, CDR1 is MNHEY, CDR2 SVGAGI. This CDR3 is built from 14 residues. Trimming removed 5 bases from V and 4 bases from J, with 9 bases in between. CDR3 sequence reads: CASSAGPYNSPLHF. The DNA of the CDR3 is TGTGCCAGCAGTGCGGGACCTTATAATTCACCCCTCCACTTT.

The CDR3 DNA sequence: TGTGCCAGCAGCCGGGACAGCCAAGAGACCCAGTACTTC. This sequence encodes CASSRDSQETQYF. This sequence joins TRBV6-1 and TRBJ2-5; 7 nucleotides line up with TRBD1. This CDR3 is 13 amino acids long. The germline gives CDR1 MNHNS, CDR2 SASEGT. The ends lost 6 bases at V and 1 base at J; junction bases unmatched: 2.

V is TRBV30 and J is TRBJ2-1, with 13 bases fitting TRBD2. V was clipped by 7 bases and J by 9 bases; unmatched bases: 9. Germline lookup yields CDR1 GTSNPN and CDR2 SVGIG (reference sequence). The CDR3 totals 14 residues. In nucleotides, the CDR3 is TGTGCCTTCCAACTAGCGGGGGGGCTAAGTGAGCAGTTCTTC. Its translation is CAFQLAGGLSEQFF.

Here the CDR3 DNA reads TGTGCCAGTAGGGAGACAGGGGGTAATAATTCACCCCTCCACTTT. Its protein product is CASRETGGNNSPLHF. V is TRBV19 and J is TRBJ1-6, with 9 bases fitting TRBD1. The V segment lost 6 bases and the J segment 5 bases; nucleotides outside the gene matches: 5. This CDR3 is built from 15 residues. The germline V gene has CDR1 LNHDA and CDR2 SQIVND (reference sequence).

The chain links TRBV4-2 to TRBJ2-1, with TRBD2 as a possible D gene (7 bases). The V gene lost 3 bases and the J gene lost 6 bases, with 15 bases spanning the gap. Germline CDR1 LGHNA, CDR2 YNFKEQ. This CDR3 has 15 residues. This chain's CDR3 is CASSQIGRGGNEQFF. Written as DNA, the CDR3 is TGTGCCAGCAGCCAGATTGGTAGGGGGGGCAATGAGCAGTTCTTC.

V usage is TRBV15 and J usage is TRBJ2-1; 8 bases match TRBD2. The J segment lost 2 bases and the V segment lost 2 bases, leaving 5 bases of the junction unmatched. Germline V gene lookup returns CDR1 LNHNV and CDR2 YYDKDF (reference sequence). The CDR3 is 16 amino acids. The CDR3 sequence: CATSRIGGGTYNEQFF. For the CDR3, the DNA is TGTGCCACCAGCAGAATCGGGGGGGGGACCTACAATGAGCAGTTCTTC.

The chain carries TRBV5-1 and TRBJ1-3, with 11 positions matching TRBD1. V lost 2 bases, J lost 6 bases, and 4 bases stayed unmatched. The germline V gene encodes CDR1 SGHRS and CDR2 YFSETQ. The CDR3 runs to 15 residues. CDR3: CASSFQGQGENTIYF. The CDR3 bases are TGCGCCAGCAGCTTCCAGGGACAGGGGGAAAACACCATATATTTT. The whole variable domain, filled in from reference TRBV5-1 and TRBJ1-3, reads KAGVTQTPRYLIKTRGQQVTLSCSPISGHRSVSWYQQTPGQGLQFLFEYFSETQRNKGNFPGRFSGRQFSNSRSEMNVSTLELGDSALYLCASSFQGQGENTIYFGEGSWLTVV.

The chain uses TRBV5-1 and TRBJ2-5, with 13 nucleotides matching TRBD2. The CDR3 contains 16 residues. V lost 0 bases to trimming and J lost 2 bases; unmatched junction nucleotides: 1. The V gene's germline CDR1 is SGHRS and CDR2 YFSETQ. CDR3 loop: CASSLGTSGGQETQYF. For the CDR3, the DNA is TGCGCCAGCAGCTTGGGGACTAGCGGGGGACAAGAGACCCAGTACTTC.

This rearrangement joins TRBV7-2 to TRBJ2-7; D ambiguous. The V gene lost 5 bases and the J gene lost 6 bases, with 14 bases spanning the gap. Germline V lookup: CDR1 SGHTA, CDR2 FQGNSA. The CDR3 totals 13 residues. CDR3 bases: TGTGCCAGCAGCCATGCGGCGGTCCGCGAGCAGTACTTC. This encodes CASSHAAVREQYF.

This clone was recorded a few times. J is TRBJ1-1 and V is TRBV7-9; 8 bases are shared with TRBD1. Germline CDR1 reads SEHNR; CDR2 reads FQNEAQ (reference sequence). With V trimmed by 6 bases and J by 6 bases, 9 bases remained unmatched. The CDR3 consists of 14 residues. CDR3 sequence: CASRTDRVGPEAFF. The CDR3 nucleotides are TGTGCCAGCAGAACGGACAGGGTAGGTCCTGAAGCTTTCTTT.

V usage is TRBV4-3 and J usage is TRBJ1-6; D is uncertain. The germline gives CDR1 LGHNA, CDR2 YSLEER. CDR3 length equals 15 residues. Trimming removed 0 bases at V and 7 bases at J, with 10 bases between. As DNA, the CDR3 is TGCGCCAGCAGCCAAGAAAGCGACTTCAATTCACCCCTCCACTTT. Translating gives CASSQESDFNSPLHF.

The rearrangement joins TRBV7-3 to TRBJ2-5, with 7 bases fitting TRBD2. The CDR3 spans 13 residues. Germline V gives CDR1 SGHTA, CDR2 FQGTGA. V was clipped by 2 bases and J by 3 bases; unmatched bases: 0. CDR3 amino acids: CASSLGGEETQYF. CDR3 DNA sequence: TGTGCCAGCAGCTTAGGGGGGGAAGAGACCCAGTACTTC.

V gene TRBV30 combines with J gene TRBJ1-6; unclear D gene. The CDR3 sequence is 15 residues long. From germline, CDR1 is GTSNPN and CDR2 SVGIG (reference sequence). Trimming left V 5 bases short and J 4 bases short, with 15 bases between. The CDR3 bases are TGTGCCTGGGGGAGCTCGACTGGATATAATTCACCCCTCCACTTT. This encodes CAWGSSTGYNSPLHF.